This T cell receptor beta chain was sequenced for a study of cytomegalovirus exposure and HLA in healthy donors. This clone was observed once. CDR1 is LGHNA and CDR2 is YNFKEQ in the germline V gene. The CDR3 contains 18 residues. The trim removed 1 base at V and 4 bases at J, leaving 11 bases unmatched. The repertoire was sequenced with immunoSEQ multiplex PCR; TCRdb's copy has only in-frame clones and lacks some. Of some 99,000 clones in the sample, almost 90% were seen once. The TCR comes from a woman under 30 in good health and CMV-seronegative. The sample consisted of PBMCs. This rearrangement joins TRBV4-2 to TRBJ2-2; 8 nucleotides align to TRBD2. Here the CDR3 reads CASSQGRTSLASTGELFF. The CDR3 nucleotides read TGTGCCAGCAGCCAAGGGAGGACTAGCCTGGCGTCCACCGGGGAGCTGTTTTTT.